Given below is one T cell receptor (beta chain) in context. What it binds is unknown. This entry belongs to a study of T-cell memory formation after mild COVID-19. Whole-study findings and limits: Confirmation was lacking for SARS-CoV-2 specificity of second-wave clones that peaked on day 37.

Using its own MiXCR run on the 5' RACE reads, TCRdb lists one record per CDR3 protein. The sample shows under 90,000 distinct CDR3 sequences, about 15% of them seen only once. Trimming took off 1 base at V and 4 bases at J, with 10 bases between the two ends. The CDR3 runs 14 residues. The germline V gene has CDR1 SGHTA and CDR2 FQGNSA. The specimen was PBMCs or a T cell subset sorted from them (not recorded which). The chain employs TRBV7-2 and TRBJ1-1; D is perhaps TRBD1 (5 bases). The source of this sequence is an adult woman who had mild COVID-19 (a few samples of this study predate the infection). Cell type and time point are not known. For the CDR3, the DNA is TGTGCCAGCAGCTTAGGGGGGACCCTCACTGAAGCTTTCTTT. Translation: CASSLGGTLTEAFF.